Each of the 23 T cell receptor beta chains below was sequenced from the same sample in a study of blood T cell repertoires in COVID-19. Sequencing used immunoSEQ multiplex PCR; TCRdb keeps in-frame clones, though not all of them. The table lists about 100,000 clones, around 89% of them singletons. Sequencing used peripheral blood. The receptors were gathered from an elderly woman with acute or convalescent COVID-19.

The V call is TRBV10-2, the J call TRBJ2-7, with a weak D call TRBD2 (7 bases). This CDR3 is 13 amino acids long. CDR1 and CDR2 (germline): WSHSY, SAAADI. Trimming pared 3 bases from V and 7 bases from J, leaving 13 bases between. The CDR3, as DNA: TGCGCCAGCAGTGATTGGGGGGGCCGTGAGCAGTACTTC. This sequence encodes CASSDWGGREQYF.

The rearrangement links TRBV21-1 to TRBJ1-2; the table assigns TRBD1, which was not confirmed against the DNA. TRBV21-1 is reported as a pseudogene. The CDR3 is 10 residues long. The CDR3 nucleotides read TGTGCCATCCGGACAGGCGGCTACACCTTC. Protein: CAIRTGGYTF.

This CDR3 reads CASSLGTSGRYEQYF. In DNA form, the CDR3 reads TGTGCCAGCAGCCTCGGGACTAGCGGCCGTTACGAGCAGTACTTC. The chain employs TRBV7-9 and TRBJ2-7; TRBD2 matches at 11 bases. V shed 5 bases and J 4 bases; nucleotides not matched to a gene: 7. The CDR3 covers 15 residues. CDR1 and CDR2 (germline): SEHNR, FQNEAQ (reference sequence). Drawing the rest from reference TRBV7-9 and TRBJ2-7, the complete variable domain is DTGVSQNPRHKITKRGQNVTFRCDPISEHNRLYWYRQTLGQGPEFLTYFQNEAQLEKSRLLSDRFSAERPKGSFSTLEIQRTEQGDSAMYLCASSLGTSGRYEQYFGPGTRLTVT.

J is TRBJ1-1 and V is TRBV6-1; D gene uncertain. The CDR3 has 12 residues. Trimming removed 2 bases from V and 6 bases from J, with 7 bases in between. The germline V gene encodes CDR1 MNHNS and CDR2 SASEGT. The CDR3 coding sequence is TGTGCCAGCAGTGAAACGCGGGCTGAAGCTTTCTTT. Residues: CASSETRAEAFF.

The chain recombines TRBV11-3 with TRBJ2-5; no clear D gene. This CDR3 contains 17 residues. In germline, CDR1 is SGHNT, CDR2 YENEEA. V was shortened by 1 base and J by 1 base, with 16 bases between the two germline ends. In nucleotides, the CDR3 is TGTGCCAGCAGCTTAGGCCGTGGCAGTCCCACCCAAGAGACCCAGTACTTC. Its translation: CASSLGRGSPTQETQYF.

The chain links TRBV3-1 (or the pseudogene TRBV3-2) to TRBJ2-1; D might be TRBD2 (6 bases). The length of the CDR3 is 15 residues. Per germline, CDR1 LGHDT and CDR2 YNNKEL (reference sequence). V was trimmed by 3 bases and J by 4 bases, leaving 13 bases between them. CDR3 sequence (DNA): TGTGCCAGCAGCCAGCTGGGGAGGCTATACAATGAGCAGTTCTTC. Translation gives CASSQLGRLYNEQFF.

This chain joins TRBV11-2 and TRBJ1-1, with 7 bases identical to TRBD1. Germline CDR1 reads SGHAT; CDR2 reads FQNNGV. The CDR3 is 14 amino acids. The V segment lost 8 bases and the J segment 1 base; nucleotides outside the gene matches: 7. The chain's CDR3 is CASARQGPNTEAFF. CDR3 nucleotide sequence: TGTGCCAGCGCCCGACAGGGACCGAACACTGAAGCTTTCTTT.

This clone was seen just once. The J gene is TRBJ1-1, the V gene TRBV10-3; 8 positions agree with TRBD1. Germline CDR1 reads ENHRY; CDR2 reads SYGVKD. Trimming removed 7 bases from V and 2 bases from J; junction bases left unmatched: 3. This CDR3 contains 13 residues. This chain's CDR3 is CAINRGGNTEAFF. In DNA, the CDR3 is TGTGCCATCAACAGGGGGGGAAACACTGAAGCTTTCTTT.

The chain joins TRBV11-2 to TRBJ2-5; 11 bases agree with TRBD2. There are 15 residues in the CDR3. Germline CDR1 and CDR2: SGHAT and FQNNGV. The J segment lost 7 bases and the V segment lost 4 bases, leaving 8 bases of the junction unmatched. The CDR3 DNA sequence: TGTGCCAGCAGCTATTTAGCGGGGGGGCCTGGGACCCAGTACTTC. Translation gives CASSYLAGGPGTQYF.

The table lists this clone with a few counts. The chain couples TRBV5-1 to TRBJ2-1; the match to TRBD2 covers 9 bases. J gave up 8 bases and V 0 bases, and 6 bases lay outside the gene matches. Germline V gene sequence: CDR1 SGHRS, CDR2 YFSETQ. CDR3 length: 15 residues. Here the CDR3 DNA reads TGCGCCAGCAGCTTGGCTGGACTAGCGTTCGATGAGCAGTTCTTC. Protein sequence: CASSLAGLAFDEQFF.

Written as DNA, the CDR3 is TGTGCCAGCAGCCAAGATATCGGGACAGGAACTAGCACAGATACGCAGTATTTT. It encodes CASSQDIGTGTSTDTQYF. V gene TRBV3-1 (or the pseudogene TRBV3-2) combines with J gene TRBJ2-3; 8 bases match TRBD1. V was pared by 0 bases and J by 0 bases, with 8 bases of the junction left unmatched. Germline V CDR1 and CDR2: LGHDT, YNNKEL (reference sequence). CDR3 size: 18 residues.

V usage is TRBV7-3 and J usage is TRBJ1-3; maybe TRBD1 (5 bases). This CDR3 is 15 amino acids long. V shed 5 bases and J shed 1 base, with 12 bases lying between them. Germline CDR1 is SGHTA and CDR2 is FQGTGA. CDR3 in amino acids: CASSISGGSGNTIYF. The CDR3 DNA follows: TGTGCCAGCAGCATCTCCGGGGGTTCTGGAAACACCATATATTTT.

The V gene is TRBV20-1, the J gene TRBJ2-5, with TRBD1 matching 7 bases. V gave up 3 bases and J gave up 5 bases; unmatched junction bases: 6. This CDR3 has 13 amino acids. Per germline, CDR1 DFQATT and CDR2 SNEGSKA (reference sequence). In nucleotides, the CDR3 is TGCAGTGCTAGTGAGGGGGCGTGGGAGACCCAGTACTTC. It codes for CSASEGAWETQYF.

The V call is TRBV5-1, the J call TRBJ2-2; the match to TRBD2 covers 8 bases. The CDR3 runs to 16 residues. Looked up from germline, CDR1 is SGHRS and CDR2 is YFSETQ. The V segment lost 8 bases and the J segment 5 bases; nucleotides outside the gene matches: 14. The CDR3 sequence: CASRPGGLVDTGELFF. In nucleotides, the CDR3 is TGCGCCAGTCGTCCTGGGGGACTAGTGGATACCGGGGAGCTGTTTTTT.

The chain couples TRBV7-8 to TRBJ2-7; D gene uncertain. V lost 5 bases and J lost 4, with 9 bases in between. CDR3 length: 12 residues. Germline V lookup: CDR1 SGHVS, CDR2 FQNEAQ. The DNA of the CDR3 is TGTGCCAGCAGCCCCCTTAAATACGAGCAGTACTTC. Protein product: CASSPLKYEQYF.

The V gene is TRBV6-5, the J gene TRBJ1-6, with D possibly being TRBD1 (6 bases). The germline CDR1 and CDR2 sequences are MNHEY and SVGAGI. The CDR3 covers 13 residues. With 10 bases removed from V and 10 bases from J, the gap between germline ends came to 17 bases. The CDR3, as DNA: TGTGCCACTCAACAGGGTTTAAGGTCACCCCTCCACTTT. Encoded protein: CATQQGLRSPLHF.

The rearrangement uses TRBV7-3 and TRBJ2-5, with 10 bases aligning to TRBD2. The CDR3 consists of 18 residues. The J segment lost 2 bases and the V segment lost 0 bases, leaving 9 bases of the junction unmatched. Germline V gene data show CDR1 as SGHTA and CDR2 as FQGTGA. The CDR3 loop is CASSLTPAGLADQETQYF. The CDR3 DNA reads as TGTGCCAGCAGCTTAACCCCGGCCGGACTAGCGGATCAAGAGACCCAGTACTTC.

The gene calls are TRBV6-6 and TRBJ1-2, with a tentative D call TRBD1 (6 bases). This CDR3 contains 14 residues. Per germline, CDR1 MNHNY and CDR2 SVGAGI (reference sequence). Trimming left V 0 bases short and J 8 bases short, with 13 bases between. The CDR3: CASSYSGRGKGYTF. As DNA, the CDR3 is TGTGCCAGCAGTTACTCGGGCAGGGGAAAGGGCTACACCTTC.

The chain uses TRBV6-5 and TRBJ1-4; 10 bases agree with TRBD1. Germline trimming cut 3 bases from V and 8 bases from J; bases unmatched to any gene: 6. The germline V gene has CDR1 MNHEY and CDR2 SVGAGI. CDR3 length: 15 amino acids. The CDR3 DNA reads TGTGCCAGCAGTTATCTTGGGACAGGGGAAGAAAAACTGTTTTTT. It codes for CASSYLGTGEEKLFF.

V and J are TRBV28 and TRBJ1-5; TRBD1 aligns across 9 bases. The CDR3 is made up of 15 amino acids. CDR1 and CDR2 (germline): MDHEN, SYDVKM. With 5 bases clipped from V and 3 bases from J, the junction kept 5 bases outside the gene matches. CDR3 amino acids: CASSTGQGLNQPQHF. The CDR3 nucleotides are TGTGCCAGCAGTACCGGACAGGGGCTCAATCAGCCCCAGCATTTT.

V gene TRBV30 combines with J gene TRBJ2-3; 9 bases align to TRBD2. Germline V gene lookup returns CDR1 GTSNPN and CDR2 SVGIG (reference sequence). Losses at the gene ends were 0 bases for V and 4 bases for J; bases not matched to a gene: 5. The CDR3 covers 15 residues. The CDR3 protein is CAWSVPSGDADTQYF. CDR3 in DNA: TGTGCCTGGAGTGTACCTAGCGGGGACGCAGATACGCAGTATTTT. Complete variable domain (other parts from reference TRBV30 and TRBJ2-3): SQTIHQWPATLVQPVGSPLSLECTVEGTSNPNLYWYRQAAGRGLQLLFYSVGIGQISSEVPQNLSASRPQDRQFILSSKKLLLSDSGFYLCAWSVPSGDADTQYFGPGTRLTVL.

Only one count was recorded for this clone. The CDR3 here is CASSFSVGTAFSYEQYF. The DNA of the CDR3 is TGTGCCAGCAGTTTCAGTGTGGGGACAGCCTTTTCCTACGAGCAGTACTTC. This chain links TRBV28 with TRBJ2-7; TRBD1 agrees at 7 bases. V lost 3 bases and J lost 1; bases outside the gene matches: 12. Germline values: CDR1 MDHEN, CDR2 SYDVKM. The CDR3 spans 17 residues.

J is TRBJ2-7 and V is TRBV28, with 9 bases identical to TRBD1. Germline V lookup: CDR1 MDHEN, CDR2 SYDVKM. The CDR3 loop spans 15 amino acids. The V segment lost 10 bases and the J segment 0 bases; nucleotides outside the gene matches: 10. CDR3 in DNA: TGTGCCACCTACGGACAGGGGACCGCCTCCTACGAGCAGTACTTC. It codes for CATYGQGTASYEQYF.